The clone carrying this TCR beta chain was seen only a few times. The antigen is undetermined. The data were obtained in a study of T cells in Graves' hyperthyroidism and ophthalmopathy. There are 12 residues in the CDR3. Germline V gene lookup returns CDR1 SQVTM and CDR2 ANQGSEA. V lost 5 bases to trimming and J lost 0 bases, with 7 bases between them. Diagnosing involved the use of clinical symptoms, serum thyroxine and TRAb, thyroid ultrasound and orbital computed tomography. 9 to 10 ml fresh peripheral blood yielded the PBMCs. RNA transcripts provided the source from which TCR beta CDR3 regions were amplified. The HTBI primer set served for first-round RT-PCR of the TCR CDR3. TCRdb re-analysed the multiplex PCR reads in MiXCR, keeping a single row per CDR3 protein. The sample holds more than 500,000 distinct CDR3 sequences, roughly a sixth seen once. Study-wide results and limits: In the blood, most expanded thyroid clonotypes above 0.001 appeared as well. Model predictions of ophthalmopathy came a median around 6.5 months before onset.

The TCR was taken from a woman in her twenties or thirties with Graves' ophthalmopathy. The sequencing input was blood. The rearrangement uses TRBV29-1 and TRBJ1-2, with D hard to call. DNA of the CDR3: TGCAGCGTTTACACAGCTAACTATGGCTACACCTTC. This sequence encodes CSVYTANYGYTF.